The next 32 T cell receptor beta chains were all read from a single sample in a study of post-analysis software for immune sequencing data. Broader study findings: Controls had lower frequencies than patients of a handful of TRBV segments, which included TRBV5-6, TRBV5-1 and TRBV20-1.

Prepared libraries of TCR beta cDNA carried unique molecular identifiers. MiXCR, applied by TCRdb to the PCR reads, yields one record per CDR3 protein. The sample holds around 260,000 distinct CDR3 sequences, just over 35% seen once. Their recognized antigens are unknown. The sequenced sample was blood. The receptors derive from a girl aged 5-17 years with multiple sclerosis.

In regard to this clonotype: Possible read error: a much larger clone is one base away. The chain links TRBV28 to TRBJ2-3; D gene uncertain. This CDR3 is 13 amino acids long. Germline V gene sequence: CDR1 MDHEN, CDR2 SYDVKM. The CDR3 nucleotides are TGTACCAGCAGTTTATTGGACGCTAATACGCAGTATTTT. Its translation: CTSSLLDANTQYF. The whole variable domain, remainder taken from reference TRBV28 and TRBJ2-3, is DVKVTQSSRYLVKRTGEKVFLECVQDMDHENMFWYRQDPGLGLRLIYFSYDVKMKEKGDIPEGYSVSREKKERFSLILESASTNQTSMYLCTSSLLDANTQYFGPGTRLTVL.

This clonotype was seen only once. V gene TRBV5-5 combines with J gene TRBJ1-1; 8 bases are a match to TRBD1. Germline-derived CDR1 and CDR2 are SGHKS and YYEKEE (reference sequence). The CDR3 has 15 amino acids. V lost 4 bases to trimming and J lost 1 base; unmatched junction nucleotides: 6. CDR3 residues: CASSIYGTGNTEAFF. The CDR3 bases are TGTGCCAGCAGCATCTACGGGACAGGGAACACTGAAGCTTTCTTT.

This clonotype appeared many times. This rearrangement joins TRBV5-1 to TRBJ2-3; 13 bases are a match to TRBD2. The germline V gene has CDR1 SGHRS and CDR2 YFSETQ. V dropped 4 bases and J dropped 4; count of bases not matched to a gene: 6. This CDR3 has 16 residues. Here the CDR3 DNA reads TGCGCCAGCAGCCCACAGGGGACTAGCGGGGCAGATACGCAGTATTTT. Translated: CASSPQGTSGADTQYF.

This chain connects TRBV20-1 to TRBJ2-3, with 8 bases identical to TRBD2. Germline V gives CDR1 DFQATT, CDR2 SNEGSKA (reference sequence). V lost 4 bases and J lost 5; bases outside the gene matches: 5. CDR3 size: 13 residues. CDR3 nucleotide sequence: TGCAGTGCTATGCGGGAGGTTAAAGATACGCAGTATTTT. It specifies CSAMREVKDTQYF.

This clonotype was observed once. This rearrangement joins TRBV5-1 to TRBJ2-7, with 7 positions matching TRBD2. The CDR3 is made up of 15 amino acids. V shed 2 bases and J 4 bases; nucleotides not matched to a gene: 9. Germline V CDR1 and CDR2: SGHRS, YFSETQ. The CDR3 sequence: CASSFLGGRAYEQYF. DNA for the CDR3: TGCGCCAGCAGCTTCCTGGGCGGGAGAGCATACGAGCAGTACTTC.

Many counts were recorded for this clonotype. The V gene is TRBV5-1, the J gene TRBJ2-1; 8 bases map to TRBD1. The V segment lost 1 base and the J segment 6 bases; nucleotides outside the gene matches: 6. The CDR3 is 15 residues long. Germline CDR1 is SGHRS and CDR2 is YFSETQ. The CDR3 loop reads CASSLSGGIGNEQFF. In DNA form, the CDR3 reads TGCGCCAGCAGCTTGTCAGGGGGCATCGGCAATGAGCAGTTCTTC.

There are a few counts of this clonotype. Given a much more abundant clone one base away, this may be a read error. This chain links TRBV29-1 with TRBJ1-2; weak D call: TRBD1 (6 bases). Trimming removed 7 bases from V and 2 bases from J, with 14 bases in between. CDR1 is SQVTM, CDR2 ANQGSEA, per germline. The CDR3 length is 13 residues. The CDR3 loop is CSARGQTNYGYTF. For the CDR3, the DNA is TGCAGCGCTCGCGGACAGACAAACTATGGCTACACCTTC.

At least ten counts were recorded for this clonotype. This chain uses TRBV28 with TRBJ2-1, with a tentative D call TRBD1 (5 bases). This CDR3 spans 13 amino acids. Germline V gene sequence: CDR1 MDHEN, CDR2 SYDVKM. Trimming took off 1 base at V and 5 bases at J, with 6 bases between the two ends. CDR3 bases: TGTGCCAGCAGTTTATTACAGGACAATGAGCAGTTCTTC. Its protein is CASSLLQDNEQFF.

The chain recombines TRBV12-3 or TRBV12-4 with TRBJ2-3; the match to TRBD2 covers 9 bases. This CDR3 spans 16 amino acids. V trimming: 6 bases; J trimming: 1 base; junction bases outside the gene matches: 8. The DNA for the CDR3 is TGTGCCAGCAGAAGTAGCGGGAGTTTTGGCACAGATACGCAGTATTTT. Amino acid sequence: CASRSSGSFGTDTQYF.

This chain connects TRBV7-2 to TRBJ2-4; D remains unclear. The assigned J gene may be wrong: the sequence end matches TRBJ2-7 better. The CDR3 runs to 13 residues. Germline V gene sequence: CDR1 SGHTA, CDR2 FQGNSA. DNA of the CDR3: TGTGCCAGCAGCTTAGCAGGGTACTACGAGCAGTACTTC. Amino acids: CASSLAGYYEQYF.

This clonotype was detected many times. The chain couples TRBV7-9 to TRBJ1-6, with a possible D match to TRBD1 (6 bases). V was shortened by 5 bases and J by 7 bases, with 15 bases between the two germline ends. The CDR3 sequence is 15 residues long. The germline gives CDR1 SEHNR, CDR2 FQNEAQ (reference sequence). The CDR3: CASSLDGGPNSPLHF. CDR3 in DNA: TGTGCCAGCAGCCTAGACGGGGGGCCGAATTCACCCCTCCACTTT.

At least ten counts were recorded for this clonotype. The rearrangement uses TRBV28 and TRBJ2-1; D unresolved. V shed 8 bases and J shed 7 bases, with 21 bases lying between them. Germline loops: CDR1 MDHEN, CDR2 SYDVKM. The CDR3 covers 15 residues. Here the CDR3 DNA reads TGTGCCAGCGCGATACCGGGCCCTAATGGGAATGAGCAGTTCTTC. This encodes CASAIPGPNGNEQFF.

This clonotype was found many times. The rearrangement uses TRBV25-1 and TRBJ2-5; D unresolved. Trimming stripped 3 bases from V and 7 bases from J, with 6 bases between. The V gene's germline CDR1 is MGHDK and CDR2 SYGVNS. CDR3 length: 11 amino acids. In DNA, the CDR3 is TGTGCCAGCAGTGATGTGGGGACCCAGTACTTC. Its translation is CASSDVGTQYF.

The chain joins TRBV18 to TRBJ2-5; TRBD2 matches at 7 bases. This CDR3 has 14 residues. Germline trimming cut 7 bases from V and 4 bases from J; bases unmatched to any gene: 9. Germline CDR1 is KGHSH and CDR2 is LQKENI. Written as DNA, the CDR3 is TGTGCCAGCTTACCCTACCCTAGCGGAGAGACCCAGTACTTC. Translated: CASLPYPSGETQYF.

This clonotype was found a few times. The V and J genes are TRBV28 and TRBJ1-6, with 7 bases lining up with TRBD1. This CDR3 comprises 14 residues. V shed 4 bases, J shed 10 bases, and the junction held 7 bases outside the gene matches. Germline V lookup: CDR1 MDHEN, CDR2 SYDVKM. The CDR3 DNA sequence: TGTGCCAGCAGTTCAGGACAGGATCGATCACCCCTCCACTTT. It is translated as CASSSGQDRSPLHF.

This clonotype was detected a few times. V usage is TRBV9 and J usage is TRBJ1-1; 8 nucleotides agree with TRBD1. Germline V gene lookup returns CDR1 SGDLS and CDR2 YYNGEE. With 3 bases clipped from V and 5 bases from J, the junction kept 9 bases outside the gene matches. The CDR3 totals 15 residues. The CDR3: CASSAFGQGRTEAFF. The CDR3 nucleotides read TGTGCCAGCAGCGCGTTTGGACAGGGTAGGACTGAAGCTTTCTTT.

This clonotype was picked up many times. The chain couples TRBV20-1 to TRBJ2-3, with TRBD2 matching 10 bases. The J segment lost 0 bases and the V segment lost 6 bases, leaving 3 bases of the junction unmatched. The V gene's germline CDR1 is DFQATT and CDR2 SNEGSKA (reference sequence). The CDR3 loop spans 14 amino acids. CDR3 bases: TGCAGTGCCCCTAGCGGGAGTAGCACAGATACGCAGTATTTT. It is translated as CSAPSGSSTDTQYF.

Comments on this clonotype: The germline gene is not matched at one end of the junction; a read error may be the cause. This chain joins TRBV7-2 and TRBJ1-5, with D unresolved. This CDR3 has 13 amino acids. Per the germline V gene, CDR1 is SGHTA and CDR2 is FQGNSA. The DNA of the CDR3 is TGTGCCTGCAGCTTACGGGGCAATCAGCCCCAGCATTTT. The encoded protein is CACSLRGNQPQHF.

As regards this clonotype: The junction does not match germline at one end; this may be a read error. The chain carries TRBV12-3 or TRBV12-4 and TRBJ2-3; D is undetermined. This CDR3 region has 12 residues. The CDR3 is CASSFRGDPQYF. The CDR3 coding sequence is TGTGCCAGCAGTTTCAGAGGAGATCCGCAATATTTT.

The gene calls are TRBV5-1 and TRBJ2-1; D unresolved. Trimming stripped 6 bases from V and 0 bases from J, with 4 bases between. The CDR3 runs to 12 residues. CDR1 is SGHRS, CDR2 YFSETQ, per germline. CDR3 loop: CASTDSYNEQFF. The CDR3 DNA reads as TGCGCCAGCACAGACTCCTACAATGAGCAGTTCTTC.

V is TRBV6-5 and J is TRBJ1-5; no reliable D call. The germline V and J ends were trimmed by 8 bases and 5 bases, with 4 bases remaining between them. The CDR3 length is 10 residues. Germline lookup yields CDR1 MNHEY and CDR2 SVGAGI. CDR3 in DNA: TGTGCCAGCGGGCATCAGCCCCAGCATTTT. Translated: CASGHQPQHF.

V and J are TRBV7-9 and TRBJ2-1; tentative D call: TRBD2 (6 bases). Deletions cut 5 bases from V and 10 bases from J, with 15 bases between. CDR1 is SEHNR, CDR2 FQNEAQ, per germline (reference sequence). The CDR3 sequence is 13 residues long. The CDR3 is CASSLGTSGEQFF. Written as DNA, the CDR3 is TGTGCCAGCAGCCTAGGGACGAGCGGGGAGCAGTTCTTC.

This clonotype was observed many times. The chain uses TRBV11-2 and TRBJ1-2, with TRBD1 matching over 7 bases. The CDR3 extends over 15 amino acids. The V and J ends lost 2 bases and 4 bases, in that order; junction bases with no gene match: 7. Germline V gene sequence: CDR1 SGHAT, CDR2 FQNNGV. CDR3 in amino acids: CASSLSGGQSYGYTF. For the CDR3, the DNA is TGTGCCAGCAGCTTATCGGGGGGACAGAGCTATGGCTACACCTTC. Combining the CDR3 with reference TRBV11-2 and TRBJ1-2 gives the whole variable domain EAGVAQSPRYKIIEKRQSVAFWCNPISGHATLYWYQQILGQGPKLLIQFQNNGVVDDSQLPKDRFSAERLKGVDSTLKIQPAKLEDSAVYLCASSLSGGQSYGYTFGSGTRLTVV.

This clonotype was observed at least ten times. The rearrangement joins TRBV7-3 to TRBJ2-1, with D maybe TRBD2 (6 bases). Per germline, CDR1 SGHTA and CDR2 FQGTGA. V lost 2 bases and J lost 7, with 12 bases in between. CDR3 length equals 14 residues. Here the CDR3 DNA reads TGTGCCAGCAGCTTATCCGGGGCGGGAAATGAGCAGTTCTTC. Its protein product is CASSLSGAGNEQFF. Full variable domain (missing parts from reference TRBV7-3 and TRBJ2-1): GAGVSQTPSNKVTEKGKYVELRCDPISGHTALYWYRQSLGQGPEFLIYFQGTGAADDSGLPNDRFFAVRPEGSVSTLKIQRTERGDSAVYLCASSLSGAGNEQFFGPGTRLTVL.

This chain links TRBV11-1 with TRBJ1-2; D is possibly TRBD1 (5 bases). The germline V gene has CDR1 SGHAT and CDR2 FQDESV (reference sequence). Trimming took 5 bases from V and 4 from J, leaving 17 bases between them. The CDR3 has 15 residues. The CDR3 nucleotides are TGTGCCAGCAGCCCCGGGGACGTGTTCTCCTATGGCTACACCTTC. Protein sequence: CASSPGDVFSYGYTF. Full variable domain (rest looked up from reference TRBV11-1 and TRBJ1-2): EAEVAQSPRYKITEKSQAVAFWCDPISGHATLYWYRQILGQGPELLVQFQDESVVDDSQLPKDRFSAERLKGVDSTLKIQPAELGDSAMYLCASSPGDVFSYGYTFGSGTRLTVV.

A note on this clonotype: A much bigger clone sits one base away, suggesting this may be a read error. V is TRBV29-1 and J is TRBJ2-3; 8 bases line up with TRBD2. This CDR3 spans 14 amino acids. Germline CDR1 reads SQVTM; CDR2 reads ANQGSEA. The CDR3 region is CSVSSGGPTGTQYF. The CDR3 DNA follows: TGCAGCGTTTCGTCGGGGGGGCCGACAGGTACGCAGTATTTT.

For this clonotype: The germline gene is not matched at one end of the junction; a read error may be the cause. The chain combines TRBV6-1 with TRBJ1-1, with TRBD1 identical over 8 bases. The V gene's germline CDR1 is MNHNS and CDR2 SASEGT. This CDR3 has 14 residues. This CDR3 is CASTWTGPGTGAFF. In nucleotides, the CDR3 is TGTGCCAGCACGTGGACAGGGCCGGGCACTGGAGCTTTCTTT.

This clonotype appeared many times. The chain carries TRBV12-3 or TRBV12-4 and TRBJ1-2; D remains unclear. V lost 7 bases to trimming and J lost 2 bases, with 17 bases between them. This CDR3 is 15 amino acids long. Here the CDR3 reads CASTSPRTANYGYTF. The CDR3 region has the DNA TGTGCCAGCACTTCACCCAGGACGGCCAACTATGGCTACACCTTC.

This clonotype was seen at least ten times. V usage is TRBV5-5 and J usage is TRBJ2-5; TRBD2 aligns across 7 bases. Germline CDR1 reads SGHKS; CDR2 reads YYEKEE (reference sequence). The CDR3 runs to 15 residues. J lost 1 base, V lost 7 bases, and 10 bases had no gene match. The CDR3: CASSGGGAGQETQYF. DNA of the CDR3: TGTGCCAGCTCGGGGGGAGGGGCGGGCCAAGAGACCCAGTACTTC.

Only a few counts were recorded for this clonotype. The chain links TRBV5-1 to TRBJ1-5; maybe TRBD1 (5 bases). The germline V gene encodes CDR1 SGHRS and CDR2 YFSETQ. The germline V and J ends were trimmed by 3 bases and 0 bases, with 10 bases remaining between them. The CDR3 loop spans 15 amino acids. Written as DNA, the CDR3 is TGCGCCAGCAGCTGGGGGGAGAATAGCAATCAGCCCCAGCATTTT. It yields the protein CASSWGENSNQPQHF.

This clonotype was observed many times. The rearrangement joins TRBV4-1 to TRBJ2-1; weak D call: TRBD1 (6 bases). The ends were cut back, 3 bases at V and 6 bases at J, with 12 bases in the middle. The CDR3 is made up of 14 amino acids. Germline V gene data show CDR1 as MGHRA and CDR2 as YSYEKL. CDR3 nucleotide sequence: TGCGCCAGCAGCCACATACCCAGGGGCAATGAGCAGTTCTTC. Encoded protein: CASSHIPRGNEQFF.

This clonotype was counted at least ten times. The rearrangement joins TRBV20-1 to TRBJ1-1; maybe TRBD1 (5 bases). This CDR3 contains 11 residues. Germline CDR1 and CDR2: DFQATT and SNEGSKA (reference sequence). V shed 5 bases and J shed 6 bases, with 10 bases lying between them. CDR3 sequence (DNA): TGCAGTGCTCAGGGTCGCGCTGAAGCTTTCTTT. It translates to CSAQGRAEAFF.